The 5 T cell receptor beta chains below were found in one sample sequenced in a study of response to subunit inactivated influenza vaccine. Each CDR3 protein is one row after TCRdb ran MiXCR on the RT-PCR reads. The table includes 530,000 or so distinct CDR3 sequences, about 25% detected once. The source was CD4+ T cells sorted from PBMCs, collected more than 4 days after vaccination. The receptors come from a man aged 50 or older who received an inactivated influenza vaccine.

This clonotype appeared a few times. The J gene is TRBJ2-1, the V gene TRBV3-1; possible D gene TRBD2, 6 bases. The V and J ends lost 6 bases and 10 bases respectively, with 13 bases between them. This CDR3 has 12 residues. Germline CDR1 LGHDT, CDR2 YNNKEL (reference sequence). The CDR3 DNA follows: TGTGCCAGCAGGAATGTAGCGGACGAGCAGTTCTTC. It yields the protein CASRNVADEQFF.

This clonotype was picked up a small number of times. The chain recombines TRBV10-3 with TRBJ1-5, with D hard to call. Trimming removed 3 bases from V and 3 bases from J, with 9 bases in between. From germline, CDR1 is ENHRY and CDR2 SYGVKD. The CDR3 covers 14 residues. The CDR3 region is CAISEGLSNQPQHF. Here the CDR3 DNA reads TGTGCCATCAGTGAAGGTCTATCCAATCAGCCCCAGCATTTT.

This clonotype turned up a few times. CDR3 loop: CASRLWQETQYF. The CDR3 nucleotides are TGTGCCAGCAGACTCTGGCAAGAGACCCAGTACTTC. V and J are TRBV12-3 or TRBV12-4 and TRBJ2-5; D is undetermined. This CDR3 is 12 amino acids long. Trimming left V 6 bases short and J 2 bases short, with 7 bases between.

The rearrangement joins TRBV29-1 to TRBJ2-2; D is perhaps TRBD2 (5 bases). V lost 6 bases and J 1 base, leaving 9 bases between the germline ends. Germline CDR1 reads SQVTM; CDR2 reads ANQGSEA. The CDR3 extends over 13 amino acids. The CDR3 spells CSVRALNTGELFF. The CDR3 coding sequence is TGCAGCGTGCGGGCCCTGAACACCGGGGAGCTGTTTTTT.

This clonotype was recorded a few times. The chain combines TRBV4-2 with TRBJ2-5, with D tentatively TRBD1 or TRBD2 (5 bases each). CDR3 length equals 15 residues. Germline V gene sequence: CDR1 LGHNA, CDR2 YNFKEQ. V dropped 5 bases and J dropped 2 bases, with 15 bases sitting between them. This CDR3 reads CASSIRAGAQETQYF. CDR3 sequence (DNA): TGTGCCAGCAGCATCCGGGCCGGGGCTCAAGAGACCCAGTACTTC.